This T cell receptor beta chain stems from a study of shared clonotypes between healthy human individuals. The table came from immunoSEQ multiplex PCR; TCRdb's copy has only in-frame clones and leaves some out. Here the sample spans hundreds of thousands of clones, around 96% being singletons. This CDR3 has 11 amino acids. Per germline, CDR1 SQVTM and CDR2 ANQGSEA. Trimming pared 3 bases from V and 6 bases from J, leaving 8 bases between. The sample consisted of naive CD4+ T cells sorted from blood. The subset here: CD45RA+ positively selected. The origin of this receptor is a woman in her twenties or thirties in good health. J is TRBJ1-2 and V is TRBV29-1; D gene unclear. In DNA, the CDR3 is TGCAGCGTTGACCCTGGTCATGGCTACACCTTC. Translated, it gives CSVDPGHGYTF.